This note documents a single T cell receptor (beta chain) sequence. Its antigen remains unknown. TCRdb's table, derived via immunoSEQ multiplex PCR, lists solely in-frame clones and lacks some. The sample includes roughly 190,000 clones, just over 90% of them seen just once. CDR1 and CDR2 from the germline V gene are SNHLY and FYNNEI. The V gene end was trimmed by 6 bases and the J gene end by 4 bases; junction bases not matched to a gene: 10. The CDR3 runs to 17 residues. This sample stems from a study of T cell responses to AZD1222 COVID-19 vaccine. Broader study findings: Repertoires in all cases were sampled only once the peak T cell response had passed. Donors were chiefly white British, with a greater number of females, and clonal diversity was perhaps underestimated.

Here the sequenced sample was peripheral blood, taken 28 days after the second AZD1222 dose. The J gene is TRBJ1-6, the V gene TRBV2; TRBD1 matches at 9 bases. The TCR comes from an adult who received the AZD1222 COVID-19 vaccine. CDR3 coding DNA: TGTGCCAGCAGCCCTATCACAGGGGGCCCTTATAATTCACCCCTCCACTTT. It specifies CASSPITGGPYNSPLHF.